A selection of T cell receptor beta chains follows, all from one sample in a study of T cells after yellow fever vaccination. A single record per CDR3 protein comes from TCRdb applying MiXCR to the 5' RACE reads. The data show a few hundred thousand distinct CDR3 sequences, about 5% seen once. The specimen was CD4+ T cells sorted from PBMCs, collected on the day of the yellow fever booster vaccination. The origin of the receptors is a man younger than 30 who received the YFV17D yellow fever vaccine. Each CDR3 is given with its conserved first and last residue. D genes are given only for firm matches. The size field is filled for only some rows; it gives once, few, many or a size class.

D | size | J | V | DNA | CDR3
. | many | TRBJ2-3 | TRBV11-2 | TGTGCCAGCAGCTTAGCGGCAGATACGCAGTATTTT | CASSLAADTQYF
. | many | TRBJ1-1 | TRBV7-8 | TGTGCCAGCAGCCCTGAGAGGGGAAGGAACACTGAAGCTTTCTTT | CASSPERGRNTEAFF
. | few | TRBJ2-3 | TRBV6-5 | TGTGCCAGCAGTGCAGGGGCACTGGGAGATACGCAGTATTTT | CASSAGALGDTQYF
. | . | TRBJ1-5 | TRBV6-1 | TGTGCCAGCAGTGCGGCCGCGAGGAATCAGCCCCAGCATTTT | CASSAAARNQPQHF
TRBD1 | . | TRBJ1-1 | TRBV29-1 | TGCAGCGTTGACCCCTGGACAGGAAGCATGAACACTGAAGCTTTCTTT | CSVDPWTGSMNTEAFF
. | many | TRBJ2-3 | TRBV2 | TGTGCCAGCAGTGCAGGACAGTGGGAGGGAGATACGCAGTATTTT | CASSAGQWEGDTQYF
. | few | TRBJ2-3 | TRBV7-9 | TGTGCCAGCACCTCCCGGGGGACTCACACAGATACGCAGTATTTT | CASTSRGTHTDTQYF
TRBD2 | . | TRBJ2-1 | TRBV11-2 | TGTGCCAGCAGCTCGGTGGCGGGGGGGCAGAGTGAGCAGTTCTTC | CASSSVAGGQSEQFF
TRBD1 | . | TRBJ2-3 | TRBV10-3 | TGTGCCATCAGCGGGACAGGGGTCAAGGATACGCAGTATTTT | CAISGTGVKDTQYF
. | few | TRBJ2-5 | TRBV5-1 | TGCGCCAGCAGCCTGCACACTACTAAAGACCAGTACTTC | CASSLHTTKDQYF
. | many | TRBJ1-1 | TRBV5-1 | TGCGCCAGCAGCTTGCAAGGCGTTTCGAACACTGAAGCTTTCTTT | CASSLQGVSNTEAFF